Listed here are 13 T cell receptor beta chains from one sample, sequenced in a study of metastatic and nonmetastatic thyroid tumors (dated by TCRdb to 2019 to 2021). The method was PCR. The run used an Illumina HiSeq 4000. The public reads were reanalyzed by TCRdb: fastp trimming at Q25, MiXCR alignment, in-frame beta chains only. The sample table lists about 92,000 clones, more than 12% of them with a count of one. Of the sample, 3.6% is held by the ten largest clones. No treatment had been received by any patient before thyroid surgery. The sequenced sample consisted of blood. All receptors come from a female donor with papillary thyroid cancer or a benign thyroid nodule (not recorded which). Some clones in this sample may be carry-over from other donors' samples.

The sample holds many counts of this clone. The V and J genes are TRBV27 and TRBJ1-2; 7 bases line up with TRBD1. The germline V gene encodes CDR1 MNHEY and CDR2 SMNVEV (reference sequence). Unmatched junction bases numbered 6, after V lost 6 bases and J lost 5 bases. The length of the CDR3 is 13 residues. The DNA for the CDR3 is TGTGCCAGCAGCCCACAGGGGATATATGGCTACACCTTC. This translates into CASSPQGIYGYTF.

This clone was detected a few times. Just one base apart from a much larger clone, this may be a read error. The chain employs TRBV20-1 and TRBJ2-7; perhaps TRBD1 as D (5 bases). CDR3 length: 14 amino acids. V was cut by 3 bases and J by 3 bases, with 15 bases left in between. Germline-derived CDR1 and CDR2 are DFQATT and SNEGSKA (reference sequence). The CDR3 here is CSASSYRSFYEQYF. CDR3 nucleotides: TGCAGTGCTAGCTCCTACAGGTCTTTCTACGAGCAGTACTTC.

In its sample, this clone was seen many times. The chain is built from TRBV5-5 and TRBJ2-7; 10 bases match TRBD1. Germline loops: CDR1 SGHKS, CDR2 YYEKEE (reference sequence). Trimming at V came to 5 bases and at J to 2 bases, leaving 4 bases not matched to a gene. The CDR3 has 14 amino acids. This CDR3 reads CASSRTGGTYEQYF. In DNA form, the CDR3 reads TGTGCCAGCAGTCGGACAGGGGGTACCTACGAGCAGTACTTC.

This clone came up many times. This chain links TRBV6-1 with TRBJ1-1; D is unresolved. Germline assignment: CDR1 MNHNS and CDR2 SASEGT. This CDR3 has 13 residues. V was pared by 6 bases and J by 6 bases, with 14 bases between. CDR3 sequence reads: CASRYKEGAEAFF. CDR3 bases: TGTGCCAGCAGATACAAGGAGGGTGCTGAAGCTTTCTTT.

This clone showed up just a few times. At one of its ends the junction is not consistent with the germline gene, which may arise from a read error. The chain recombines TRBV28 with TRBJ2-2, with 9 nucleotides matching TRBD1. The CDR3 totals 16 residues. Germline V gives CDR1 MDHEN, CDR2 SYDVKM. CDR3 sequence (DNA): TGTGCCAGATTACGAACAGGGGGCGCCGGACACCGTGGAGCTGTTTTT. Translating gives CARLRTGGAGHRGAVF.

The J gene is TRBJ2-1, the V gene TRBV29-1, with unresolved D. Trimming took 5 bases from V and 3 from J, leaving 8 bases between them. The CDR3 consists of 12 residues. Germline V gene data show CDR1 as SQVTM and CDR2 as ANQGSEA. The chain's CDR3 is CSVLGSYNEQFF. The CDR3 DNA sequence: TGCAGCGTTCTGGGAAGCTACAATGAGCAGTTCTTC.

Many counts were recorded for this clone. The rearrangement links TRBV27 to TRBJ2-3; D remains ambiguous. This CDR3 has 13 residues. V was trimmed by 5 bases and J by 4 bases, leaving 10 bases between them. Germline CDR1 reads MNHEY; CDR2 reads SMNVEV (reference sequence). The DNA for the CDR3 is TGTGCCAGCAGTAACAGAGCACCAGATACGCAGTATTTT. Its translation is CASSNRAPDTQYF.

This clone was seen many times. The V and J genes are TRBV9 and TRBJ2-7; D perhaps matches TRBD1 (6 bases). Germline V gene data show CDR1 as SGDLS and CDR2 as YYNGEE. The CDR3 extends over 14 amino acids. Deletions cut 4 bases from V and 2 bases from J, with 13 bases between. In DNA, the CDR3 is TGTGCCAGCAGCCGACAGGTGTTAGCCTACGAGCAGTACTTC. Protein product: CASSRQVLAYEQYF.

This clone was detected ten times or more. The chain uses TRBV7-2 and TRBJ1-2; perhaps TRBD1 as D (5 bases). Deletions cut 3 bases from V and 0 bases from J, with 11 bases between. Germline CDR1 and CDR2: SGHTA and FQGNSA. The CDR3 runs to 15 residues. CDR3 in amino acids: CASSLNPGTNYGYTF. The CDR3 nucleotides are TGTGCCAGCAGCTTGAACCCAGGGACTAACTATGGCTACACCTTC.

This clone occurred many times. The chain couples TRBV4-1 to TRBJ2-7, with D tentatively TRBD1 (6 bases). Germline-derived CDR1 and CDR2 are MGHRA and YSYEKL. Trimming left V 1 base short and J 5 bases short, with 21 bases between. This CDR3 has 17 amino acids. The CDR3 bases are TGCGCCAGCAGCCAAGGCGTTCGGGGACACCGTGGGAACGAGCAGTACTTC. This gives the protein CASSQGVRGHRGNEQYF.

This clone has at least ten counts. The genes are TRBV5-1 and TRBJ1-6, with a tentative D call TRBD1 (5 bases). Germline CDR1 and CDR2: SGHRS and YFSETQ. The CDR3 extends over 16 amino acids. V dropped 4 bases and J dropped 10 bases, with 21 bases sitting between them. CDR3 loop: CASSPRDGLGISPLHF. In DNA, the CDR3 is TGCGCCAGCAGCCCTAGGGACGGTTTGGGAATCTCACCCCTCCACTTT.

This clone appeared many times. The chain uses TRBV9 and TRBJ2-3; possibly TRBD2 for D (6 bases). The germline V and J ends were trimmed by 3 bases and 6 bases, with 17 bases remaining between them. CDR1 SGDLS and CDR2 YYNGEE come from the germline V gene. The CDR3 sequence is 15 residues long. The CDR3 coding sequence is TGTGCCAGCAGCGCCGCCGGGACTCGCGGGGATACGCAGTATTTT. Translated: CASSAAGTRGDTQYF.

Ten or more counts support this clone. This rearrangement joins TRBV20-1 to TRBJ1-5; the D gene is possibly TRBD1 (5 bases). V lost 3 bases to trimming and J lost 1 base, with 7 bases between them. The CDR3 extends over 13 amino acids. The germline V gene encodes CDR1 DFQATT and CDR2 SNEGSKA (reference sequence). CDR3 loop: CSARGVSNQPQHF. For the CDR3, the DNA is TGCAGTGCTAGGGGGGTGAGCAATCAGCCCCAGCATTTT.